This T cell receptor beta chain was captured in a study of CD8 T cells in ankylosing spondylitis. The study's findings and limits: Researchers reportedly found disease-linked clones significantly enriched in matched ankylosing spondylitis synovial fluid. Disease-associated clones were CD8+ and fairly uncommon in peripheral blood. There was a TCR beta motif, made of eight highly homologous variants, that appeared characteristic of ankylosing spondylitis blood. Some of these motif variants have turned up before, in reports on reactive arthritis synovial fluid and blood.

Germline assignment: CDR1 SGHTA and CDR2 FQGNSA. V lost 6 bases, J lost 5 bases, and 20 bases lay in between. CDR3 size: 15 residues. Library preparation for TCR beta used quantitative 5'-RACE with molecular barcodes. One entry per CDR3 protein, called by TCRdb with MiXCR from the 5' RACE reads. The sample lists roughly 370,000 distinct CDR3 sequences; 20% to 25% were seen once. About this clonotype: Its antigen remains unknown.

This chain links TRBV7-2 with TRBJ2-7; D might be TRBD2 (6 bases). The TCR was taken from a male donor with ankylosing spondylitis. Sequences were obtained from blood, either unsorted or a sorted T cell fraction (not recorded which). In DNA form, the CDR3 reads TGTGCCAGCAGATGGGGAGCGGGTTACACCCACGAGCAGTACTTC. It specifies CASRWGAGYTHEQYF.